A single T cell receptor (beta chain) is shown here with its context. Its antigen is unknown. Produced via immunoSEQ multiplex PCR; TCRdb's table is partial and in-frame only. Of 90,000 to 110,000 clones in the sample, 85% to 90% are singletons; the top ten hold roughly 2.1%. These data belong to a study of cytomegalovirus exposure and HLA in healthy donors. Study-wide results and caveats: Within the 120 or so validation repertoires, first-cohort TCR clusters tended to co-occur, according to a later analysis.

The TCR was taken from a woman aged 18-30 years in good health and CMV-seronegative. What was sequenced was PBMCs.

Here the CDR3 reads CAISDRVEQDGFDEQYF. As DNA, the CDR3 is TGTGCCATCAGTGATAGGGTTGAACAGGATGGTTTCGACGAGCAGTACTTC. The chain employs TRBV10-3 and TRBJ2-7; the D gene is possibly TRBD1 (5 bases). The CDR3 runs 17 residues. The germline V gene has CDR1 ENHRY and CDR2 SYGVKD. Between the trimmed V and J ends, which lost 3 bases and 5 bases, there was a span of 23 bases.